A selection of T cell receptor beta chains follows, all from one sample in a study of Graves' ophthalmopathy and Graves' hyperthyroidism. TCRdb reanalysed the multiplex PCR reads using MiXCR and keeps one entry per CDR3 protein. The sample records 450,000 to 600,000 distinct CDR3 sequences, about 35% being singletons. Sequenced sample: peripheral blood or thyroid tissue (not recorded which). Receptor source: an adult man with Graves' hyperthyroidism. Both conserved end residues are part of each CDR3. The D gene is left open where the match is weak. Clone size is given for some rows only: seen once, a few or many times, or a class if the clone is expanded.

TRBD1 few TRBJ1-1 TRBV12-3/TRBV12-4 TGTGTCAGCAGTTTATTAGGACAGGGGTTACGAGACACTGAAGCTTTCTTT CVSSLLGQGLRDTEAFF
NA NA TRBJ1-1 TRBV29-1 TGCAGCGTTGAAGATGGGGGCGCGTTGAACACTGAAGCTTTCTTT CSVEDGGALNTEAFF
TRBD1 many TRBJ1-1 TRBV12-3/TRBV12-4 TGTGCCAGCAGTCGAAGGGGACAGGGAGGCACTGAAGCTTTCTTT CASSRRGQGGTEAFF
NA NA TRBJ1-3 TRBV20-1 TGCAGTGCTAGAGATCAAGGGGACTCTGGAAACACCGTATATTTT CSARDQGDSGNTVYF
NA NA TRBJ2-5 TRBV24-1 TGTGCCACGGGACGGGGTGGCGAGACCCAGTACTTC CATGRGGETQYF
NA NA TRBJ2-6 TRBV12-3/TRBV12-4 TGTGCCAGCAGTTTTGGGGGCCCTGGGGCCAACGTCCTGACTTTC CASSFGGPGANVLTF
NA many TRBJ1-3 TRBV9 TGTGCCAGCAGCGTAAGCGTAGGACAGAACTCTGGAAACACCATATATTTT CASSVSVGQNSGNTIYF
TRBD1 NA TRBJ1-2 TRBV9 TGTGCCATCCCTTACCCGCCGGGACAGGGAGGTGGCTACACCTTC CAIPYPPGQGGGYTF
TRBD1 NA TRBJ2-7 TRBV5-4 TGTGCCAGCAGCCGACAGGGGGCGAGCTCCTACGAGCAGTACTTC CASSRQGASSYEQYF
TRBD1 NA TRBJ1-1 TRBV5-1 TGCGCCAGCAGCCCGACAACAGGGGGAGAGACTGAAGCTTTCTTT CASSPTTGGETEAFF
TRBD1 NA TRBJ2-7 TRBV7-9 TGTGCCAGCAGCTTCCGGGACAGGGGAGGGAGAGAGCAGTACTTC CASSFRDRGGREQYF
NA NA TRBJ2-5 TRBV5-1 TGCGCCAGCAGCTTTCAAGAGACCCGGTACTTC CASSFQETRYF
NA many TRBJ2-5 TRBV7-9 TGTGCCAGCAGCTTAGGGATTGGGGTGCGCGAGACCCAGTACTTC CASSLGIGVRETQYF
TRBD1 NA TRBJ1-4 TRBV24-1 TGTGCCACCAGTGATCCGGGACAGGGTGGTGAAAAACTGTTTTTT CATSDPGQGGEKLFF
NA many TRBJ1-2 TRBV10-3 TGTGCCATCAGTGTGGATAGGGTCGGAGAAGACTATGGCTACACCTTC CAISVDRVGEDYGYTF
TRBD1 NA TRBJ1-3 TRBV30 TGTGCCTGGGGTAATGGACAGGTATCGGACACCATATATTTT CAWGNGQVSDTIYF
NA NA TRBJ2-5 TRBV11-2 TGTGCCAGCAGCTTAGAGCCCCCGGGCCGGATCCAAGAGACCCAGTACTTC CASSLEPPGRIQETQYF
TRBD1 few TRBJ2-5 TRBV9 TGTGCCAGCAGTCCAGACAGGGCCCAACAAGAGACCCAGTACTTC CASSPDRAQQETQYF
NA many TRBJ1-5 TRBV6-5 TGTGCCAGCAGTTACGGGGTGTGGACAGTCCCTAATCAGCCCCAGCATTTT CASSYGVWTVPNQPQHF
TRBD1 many TRBJ2-7 TRBV10-1 TGCGCCAGCAGTGAGACACCGGGACAGGGCTCCGAGCAGTACTTC CASSETPGQGSEQYF